A single TCR beta chain is shown here with its context. The sample originates from a study of T-cell memory formation after mild COVID-19. V was cut by 3 bases and J by 1 base, with 15 bases left in between. This CDR3 has 15 amino acids. Germline CDR1 is DFQATT and CDR2 is SNEGSKA (reference sequence). TCRdb reprocessed the 5' RACE reads via MiXCR and lists one record per CDR3 protein. The table lists 350,000 or so distinct CDR3 sequences, under 25% of them singletons, with around 13% in the top ten. The chain joins TRBV20-1 to TRBJ1-1, with a weak D call TRBD1 (5 bases). The sequenced material came from PBMCs or a T cell subset sorted from them (not recorded which). The receptor was isolated from an adult woman who had mild COVID-19 (a few samples of this study predate the infection). Cell type and time point are not known. CDR3 nucleotides: TGCAGTGCTAGCCCATTCGGGGGAGAGAACACTGAAGCTTTCTTT. It specifies CSASPFGGENTEAFF.